Shown below are 17 T cell receptor beta chains from a single sample sequenced in a study of blood T cell repertoires in COVID-19. Data came from immunoSEQ multiplex PCR; TCRdb stores just in-frame clones and leaves some out. The sample lists 200,000 to 250,000 clones; approximately 86% were seen once. Sequences were obtained from PBMCs or T cells enriched from blood (not recorded which). The receptors derive from a woman aged 25 to 39 who had been exposed to COVID-19.

This chain links TRBV5-1 with TRBJ2-7, with D tentatively TRBD2 (6 bases). This CDR3 comprises 14 residues. Germline CDR1 and CDR2: SGHRS and YFSETQ. Trimming pared 4 bases from V and 6 bases from J, leaving 17 bases between. CDR3 loop: CASSGRTSDSEQYF. Written as DNA, the CDR3 is TGCGCCAGCAGCGGGAGGACCTCCGACAGCGAGCAGTACTTC.

Concerning this clone: Other DNA sequences in the sample encode the same CDR3. The V and J genes are TRBV7-3 and TRBJ2-5; D possibly corresponds to TRBD1 (6 bases). Germline-derived CDR1 and CDR2 are SGHTA and FQGTGA. CDR3 length equals 13 residues. V was clipped by 5 bases and J by 2 bases, with 9 bases between them. CDR3 region: CASSLGQQETQYF. The CDR3 nucleotides read TGTGCCAGCAGCCTTGGACAGCAAGAGACCCAGTACTTC.

The J gene is TRBJ2-7, the V gene TRBV6-5, with 7 bases matching TRBD1. Germline-derived CDR1 and CDR2 are MNHEY and SVGAGI. The CDR3 is made up of 13 amino acids. V was clipped by 7 bases and J by 4 bases; unmatched bases: 7. The CDR3 DNA sequence: TGTGCCAGCAAGTCAGGGGGTGTTTACGAGCAGTACTTC. Translation: CASKSGGVYEQYF.

This chain links TRBV2 with TRBJ1-2, with 7 bases that match TRBD1. This CDR3 contains 14 residues. Per germline, CDR1 SNHLY and CDR2 FYNNEI. After removal of 0 bases from V and 5 bases from J, the junction contained 3 bases not matched to a gene. Written as DNA, the CDR3 is TGTGCCAGCAGTGAAGCGACAGGGTTTTATGGCTACACCTTC. Encoded protein: CASSEATGFYGYTF.

V and J are TRBV3-1 (or the pseudogene TRBV3-2) and TRBJ2-3; possibly TRBD2 for D (6 bases). V dropped 4 bases and J dropped 1 base, with 9 bases sitting between them. CDR3 size: 14 residues. Germline V gene lookup returns CDR1 LGHDT and CDR2 YNNKEL (reference sequence). DNA of the CDR3: TGTGCCAGCAGCCCGGGGACTCGCACAGATACGCAGTATTTT. Translation gives CASSPGTRTDTQYF.

The table lists this clone with a few counts. The V gene is TRBV15, the J gene TRBJ2-7; D call uncertain. V was trimmed by 0 bases and J by 6 bases, leaving 15 bases between them. The germline CDR1 and CDR2 sequences are LNHNV and YYDKDF (reference sequence). The CDR3 is 15 amino acids. The CDR3 sequence: CATSRDSRPEGEQYF. Written as DNA, the CDR3 is TGTGCCACCAGCAGAGATTCGAGGCCGGAAGGCGAGCAGTACTTC.

The chain employs TRBV5-5 and TRBJ1-3; D possibly corresponds to TRBD1 (5 bases). CDR1 is SGHKS, CDR2 YYEKEE, per germline (reference sequence). With 2 bases removed from V and 2 bases from J, the gap between germline ends came to 8 bases. This CDR3 spans 14 amino acids. CDR3 amino acids: CASSLWGAGNTIYF. CDR3 nucleotides: TGTGCCAGCAGCTTATGGGGGGCTGGAAACACCATATATTTT.

The V call is TRBV2, the J call TRBJ2-2, with a weak D call TRBD2 (6 bases). Germline V CDR1 and CDR2: SNHLY, FYNNEI. V was cut by 3 bases and J by 5 bases, with 13 bases left in between. CDR3 length equals 15 residues. This CDR3 reads CASSDRGVWTGELFF. CDR3 coding DNA: TGTGCCAGCAGTGACCGCGGGGTCTGGACCGGGGAGCTGTTTTTT.

The J gene is TRBJ1-1, the V gene TRBV7-9, with TRBD1 identical over 8 bases. CDR3 length equals 15 residues. With 3 bases clipped from V and 1 base from J, the junction kept 4 bases outside the gene matches. CDR1 SEHNR and CDR2 FQNEAQ come from the germline V gene (reference sequence). CDR3 in amino acids: CASSFVDRGNTEAFF. The CDR3 DNA reads TGTGCCAGCAGCTTTGTTGACAGGGGGAACACTGAAGCTTTCTTT.

V usage is TRBV6-1 and J usage is TRBJ2-4; TRBD2 is a possible D gene (6 bases). The CDR3 sequence is 16 residues long. Germline values: CDR1 MNHNS, CDR2 SASEGT. Trimming removed 4 bases at V and 0 bases at J, with 13 bases between. DNA of the CDR3: TGTGCCAGCAGTGTCGGGGGTTCTCTAGCCAAAAACATTCAGTACTTC. It encodes CASSVGGSLAKNIQYF.

This sequence joins TRBV10-2 and TRBJ1-2, with 7 bases identical to TRBD1. The ends lost 10 bases at V and 6 bases at J; junction bases unmatched: 14. The germline V gene has CDR1 WSHSY and CDR2 SAAADI. This CDR3 spans 14 amino acids. In DNA, the CDR3 is TGCGCCACCGTACAGGGGAGAGGGCTAGATGGCTACACCTTC. Residues: CATVQGRGLDGYTF.

The CDR3 bases are TGCGCCAGCAGCTACCGGGACAGGGATGGCTACACCTTC. Protein: CASSYRDRDGYTF. The chain uses TRBV5-1 and TRBJ1-2, with 9 bases fitting TRBD1. Looked up from germline, CDR1 is SGHRS and CDR2 is YFSETQ. J gave up 6 bases and V 3 bases, and 3 bases lay outside the gene matches. There are 13 residues in the CDR3.

This clone appeared many times. The chain links TRBV12-5 to TRBJ2-3, with 8 bases fitting TRBD2. This CDR3 is built from 16 residues. CDR1 is LGHNT and CDR2 is FRNRAP in the germline V gene. With 0 bases clipped from V and 10 bases from J, the junction kept 12 bases outside the gene matches. CDR3 region: CASGLVPGGGRLAQYF. CDR3 DNA: TGTGCTAGTGGTTTGGTCCCCGGGGGGGGACGCCTGGCGCAGTATTTT.

This chain links TRBV4-1 with TRBJ2-1; 8 bases map to TRBD2. Germline values: CDR1 MGHRA, CDR2 YSYEKL. CDR3 length equals 14 residues. With 0 bases clipped from V and 12 bases from J, the junction kept 7 bases outside the gene matches. The CDR3 coding sequence is TGCGCCAGCAGCCAAGAGTCGATCGCGGGGGGGCAGTTCTTC. This encodes CASSQESIAGGQFF.

This clone has just one count. The rearrangement joins TRBV4-1 to TRBJ1-4, with 8 bases lining up with TRBD1. The CDR3 is made up of 15 amino acids. The ends lost 4 bases at V and 2 bases at J; junction bases unmatched: 3. Germline CDR1 reads MGHRA; CDR2 reads YSYEKL. The CDR3 spells CASSPDRDTNEKLFF. The CDR3, as DNA: TGCGCCAGCAGCCCGGACAGGGACACTAATGAAAAACTGTTTTTT.

This clone has only one observation. The chain combines TRBV28 with TRBJ2-3, with 9 bases aligning to TRBD1. Germline V gene data show CDR1 as MDHEN and CDR2 as SYDVKM. The CDR3 extends over 16 amino acids. The ends lost 1 base at V and 4 bases at J; junction bases unmatched: 6. CDR3 residues: CASSLSGQGFADTQYF. CDR3 coding DNA: TGTGCCAGCAGTTTATCTGGACAGGGGTTCGCAGATACGCAGTATTTT.

This sequence joins TRBV11-3 and TRBJ1-6; D is unclear. The CDR3 has 14 amino acids. Germline V gene sequence: CDR1 SGHNT, CDR2 YENEEA. V gave up 3 bases and J gave up 4 bases, with 7 bases separating them. This CDR3 reads CASSFRHYNSPLHF. The CDR3 nucleotides read TGTGCCAGCAGCTTCAGACATTATAATTCACCCCTCCACTTT.